This TCR beta chain was profiled in a study of blood T cell repertoires in COVID-19. Study-wide background: Acute-phase and convalescent COVID-19 samples originated in the United States, Italy and Spain. The analysed material was cDNA or gDNA that came from T cells, B-cell-depleted T cells, or PBMCs.

J lost 8 bases, V lost 4 bases, and 6 bases had no gene match. This CDR3 contains 13 residues. CDR1 and CDR2 from the germline V gene are MNHEY and SVGAGI. In the original analysis: By means of reference gene primer amplification, nucleated cell counts were estimated. Sequenced by immunoSEQ multiplex PCR; TCRdb stores in-frame clones only, minus some. V and J calls and clone size come straight from that table; D and trimming were deduced from the DNA. Of around 150,000 clones listed, over 70% are singletons. Source material: peripheral blood. V and J are TRBV6-5 and TRBJ1-1, with 8 nucleotides matching TRBD1. This sequence originates from an elderly woman with active or convalescent COVID-19. The CDR3 sequence: CASSLTGDLEAFF. The CDR3 DNA is TGTGCCAGCAGTTTGACAGGGGACCTCGAAGCTTTCTTT.